The 15 T cell receptor beta chains below come from one sample, sequenced in a study of vaccination effects on CD4 cells after COVID-19. Data came from immunoSEQ multiplex PCR; TCRdb stores just in-frame clones and leaves some out. The sample lists fewer than 65,000 clones; about four fifths were seen once. No antigens are known for them. Sequencing followed a ViraFEST assay step that expanded antigen-specific CD4+ T cells with viral peptide pools. It was after approximately 10 days of culture that CD4+ T cells were isolated. This specimen was CD4+ T cells from PBMCs cultured with HCoV-229E spike peptides, taken before COVID-19 vaccination. Source of these receptors: a human donor who received a COVID-19 vaccine.

The chain is built from TRBV7-3 and TRBJ2-5, with D unresolved. V lost 5 bases and J 5 bases, leaving 15 bases between the germline ends. Germline CDR1 SGHTA, CDR2 FQGTGA. The CDR3 length is 14 residues. CDR3 in DNA: TGTGCCAGCAGCAGAAATGGAGTCCGGGAGACCCAGTACTTC. Amino acid sequence: CASSRNGVRETQYF.

The V and J genes are TRBV6-2 or TRBV6-3 and TRBJ2-7; TRBD1 or TRBD2 may be the D gene (5 bases each). Per the germline V gene, CDR1 is MNHEY and CDR2 is SVGEGT. The CDR3 has 14 residues. With 5 bases removed from V and 6 bases from J, the gap between germline ends came to 17 bases. In DNA, the CDR3 is TGTGCCAGCAGTCTATCGAGTTGGGGGACCGAGCAGTACGTC. Its protein is CASSLSSWGTEQYV.

The chain employs TRBV24-1 and TRBJ2-1; 9 bases are shared with TRBD1. CDR1 is KGHDR and CDR2 is SFDVKD in the germline V gene. V shed 4 bases and J 8 bases; nucleotides not matched to a gene: 11. CDR3 length: 16 amino acids. CDR3 nucleotide sequence: TGTGCCACCAGTGACCAGGGACAGGGACTGGCCCATGAGCAGTTCTTC. Translated, it gives CATSDQGQGLAHEQFF.

DNA for the CDR3: TGTGCCAGCAAGGTGGGGATAAATCAGCCCCAGCATTTT. Encoded protein: CASKVGINQPQHF. The genes are TRBV2 and TRBJ1-5, with D hard to call. Trimming removed 7 bases from V and 4 bases from J, with 11 bases in between. The CDR3 totals 13 residues. CDR1 is SNHLY, CDR2 FYNNEI, per germline.

The chain couples TRBV2 to TRBJ2-7; TRBD1 aligns across 7 bases. The CDR3 covers 14 residues. Trimming at V came to 4 bases and at J to 6 bases, leaving 9 bases not matched to a gene. Looked up from germline, CDR1 is SNHLY and CDR2 is FYNNEI. Here the CDR3 DNA reads TGTGCCAGCAGTGCTGTCCGACAGGGAGTCGAGCAGTACGTC. Protein sequence: CASSAVRQGVEQYV.

The chain uses TRBV11-1 and TRBJ2-3; 8 bases line up with TRBD1. Germline CDR1 is SGHAT and CDR2 is FQDESV (reference sequence). The CDR3 has 14 residues. V lost 2 bases to trimming and J lost 6 bases; unmatched junction nucleotides: 4. The CDR3, as DNA: TGTGCCAGCAGCTTACAGGGGGCTGCGGATACGCAGTATTTT. Protein sequence: CASSLQGAADTQYF.

The chain uses TRBV4-1 and TRBJ2-4; D remains ambiguous. Germline-derived CDR1 and CDR2 are MGHRA and YSYEKL. With 0 bases removed from V and 4 bases from J, the gap between germline ends came to 4 bases. The CDR3 sequence is 13 residues long. The CDR3 region is CASSQEVKNIQYF. The CDR3 bases are TGCGCCAGCAGCCAAGAAGTAAAAAACATTCAGTACTTC.

The chain combines TRBV12-5 with TRBJ1-5; 7 bases are shared with TRBD1. This CDR3 spans 13 amino acids. In germline, CDR1 is LGHNT, CDR2 FRNRAP. V lost 5 bases to trimming and J lost 6 bases; unmatched junction nucleotides: 4. The CDR3 loop is CASGRQGFQPQHF. As DNA, the CDR3 is TGTGCTAGTGGTCGACAGGGTTTTCAGCCCCAGCATTTT.

The gene calls are TRBV18 and TRBJ2-2; no definite D call. V was clipped by 3 bases and J by 5 bases, with 10 bases between them. This CDR3 contains 14 residues. Germline CDR1 and CDR2: KGHSH and LQKENI. DNA for the CDR3: TGTGCCAGCTCACCCCCCGGACGGACCGGGGAGCTGTTTTTT. This sequence encodes CASSPPGRTGELFF.

This clone was seen only once. J is TRBJ2-2 and V is TRBV10-1; D gene ambiguous. Trimming removed 0 bases at V and 5 bases at J, with 4 bases between. The germline V gene has CDR1 WNHNN and CDR2 SYGVQD (reference sequence). The CDR3 runs to 13 residues. This CDR3 is CASSESRTGELFF. CDR3 DNA: TGCGCCAGCAGTGAGTCGAGAACCGGGGAGCTGTTTTTT.

This chain connects TRBV9 to TRBJ2-5; D is unresolved. Between the trimmed V and J ends, which lost 4 bases and 3 bases, there was a span of 16 bases. CDR3 length equals 15 residues. The germline V gene encodes CDR1 SGDLS and CDR2 YYNGEE. The CDR3 reads CASSPSGLPKETQYF. The DNA of the CDR3 is TGTGCCAGCAGCCCAAGTGGGCTCCCTAAAGAGACCCAGTACTTC.

The V and J genes are TRBV29-1 and TRBJ1-1; 8 nucleotides match TRBD1. Trimming cost V 6 bases and J 4 bases; bases outside gene matches: 10. Per germline, CDR1 SQVTM and CDR2 ANQGSEA. CDR3 length equals 14 residues. Written as DNA, the CDR3 is TGCAGCGTAATACCAGGGGGCGCGGGCACTGAAGCTTTCTTT. This codes for CSVIPGGAGTEAFF.

This clone was picked up a small number of times. The chain couples TRBV18 to TRBJ1-1, with 8 nucleotides matching TRBD1. The CDR3 spans 16 residues. Unmatched junction bases numbered 7, after V lost 1 base and J lost 3 bases. Germline CDR1 is KGHSH and CDR2 is LQKENI. As DNA, the CDR3 is TGTGCCAGCTCACCACGGACAGGGTGGTCGGACACTGAAGCTTTCTTT. Its protein product is CASSPRTGWSDTEAFF.

The chain employs TRBV5-1 and TRBJ2-5, with TRBD2 identical over 11 bases. J was trimmed by 7 bases and V by 5 bases; bases with no gene match: 7. Germline V gene sequence: CDR1 SGHRS, CDR2 YFSETQ. The CDR3 runs 14 residues. CDR3 loop: CASSVAGGQGTQYF. The CDR3 DNA reads as TGCGCCAGCAGTGTAGCGGGGGGGCAGGGGACCCAGTACTTC.

The J gene is TRBJ2-1, the V gene TRBV5-1; TRBD1 matches at 10 bases. CDR3 length: 14 amino acids. Germline V lookup: CDR1 SGHRS, CDR2 YFSETQ. V gave up 6 bases and J gave up 9 bases; unmatched junction bases: 9. Written as DNA, the CDR3 is TGCGCCAGCACCTTAGGACAGGGGGTAGGTGAGCAGTTCTTC. Protein product: CASTLGQGVGEQFF.